These 17 T cell receptor beta chains were sequenced from one sample in a study of healthy donors' naive CD4 and CD8 T cells. Each TCR library used 500 ng of total RNA and a linear amplification protocol. In TCRdb, the reads were re-called with MiXCR into one record per CDR3 protein. The data hold about 180,000 distinct CDR3 sequences, with 65% to 75% observed a single time. Source material: naive CD4+ and CD8+ T cells sorted from blood, pooled from several donors. Receptor source: a pool of human donors in good health; the sample pools cells from several healthy donors.

In its sample, this clonotype was seen a few times. The chain combines TRBV29-1 with TRBJ2-3; the D is unclear. CDR1 and CDR2 (germline): SQVTM, ANQGSEA. V was trimmed by 6 bases and J by 6 bases, leaving 4 bases between them. The CDR3 extends over 9 amino acids. The CDR3 sequence is CSVADTQYF. CDR3 bases: TGCAGCGTAGCGGATACGCAGTATTTT.

This chain links TRBV4-3 with TRBJ2-1; 8 bases are a match to TRBD1. This CDR3 has 15 amino acids. Losses at the gene ends were 4 bases for V and 2 bases for J; bases not matched to a gene: 4. Germline lookup yields CDR1 LGHNA and CDR2 YSLEER. CDR3 in amino acids: CASSLYRGAYNEQFF. CDR3 coding DNA: TGCGCCAGCAGCCTGTACAGGGGGGCCTACAATGAGCAGTTCTTC.

V and J are TRBV29-1 and TRBJ2-1; TRBD1 or TRBD2 may be the D gene (5 bases each). Trimming removed 1 base at V and 4 bases at J, with 11 bases between. This CDR3 comprises 14 residues. Germline lookup yields CDR1 SQVTM and CDR2 ANQGSEA. The CDR3 DNA sequence: TGCAGCGTTGAAGGAGTGGGGGTTTACAATGAGCAGTTCTTC. This gives the protein CSVEGVGVYNEQFF.

The genes are TRBV14 and TRBJ2-7, with 9 nucleotides matching TRBD2. CDR1 and CDR2 from the germline V gene are SGHDN and FVKESK. The CDR3 totals 13 residues. V was clipped by 4 bases and J by 6 bases; unmatched bases: 4. The chain's CDR3 is CASSPPSGTEQYF. For the CDR3, the DNA is TGTGCCAGCAGCCCCCCTAGCGGGACCGAGCAGTACTTC.

V gene TRBV5-5 combines with J gene TRBJ1-5; D is unresolved. V was trimmed by 5 bases and J by 3 bases, leaving 18 bases between them. The CDR3 runs 16 residues. The germline CDR1 and CDR2 sequences are SGHKS and YYEKEE (reference sequence). In DNA form, the CDR3 reads TGTGCCAGCAGTCGCGAACGGCAAGCCACCAATCAGCCCCAGCATTTT. It specifies CASSRERQATNQPQHF.

This rearrangement joins TRBV5-1 to TRBJ2-7, with unresolved D. The V end was cut by 0 bases, the J end by 4 bases, with 11 bases between. CDR1 is SGHRS, CDR2 YFSETQ, per germline. The CDR3 loop spans 14 amino acids. The CDR3 region is CASSLVMGFYEQYF. The CDR3 nucleotides read TGCGCCAGCAGCTTGGTAATGGGTTTTTACGAGCAGTACTTC.

The chain is built from TRBV5-4 and TRBJ2-5, with D perhaps TRBD2 (5 bases). The V end was cut by 1 base, the J end by 0 bases, with 10 bases between. Germline assignment: CDR1 SGHNT and CDR2 YYREEE (reference sequence). CDR3 length equals 15 residues. The CDR3 coding sequence is TGTGCCAGCAGCTTGAGGCTAGCAGACCAAGAGACCCAGTACTTC. Translated: CASSLRLADQETQYF.

This chain joins TRBV11-2 and TRBJ2-7; D is unclear. The CDR3 runs to 15 residues. Germline-derived CDR1 and CDR2 are SGHAT and FQNNGV. Trimming stripped 1 base from V and 0 bases from J, with 10 bases between. In DNA form, the CDR3 reads TGTGCCAGCAGCTTAGGGTACGCTAACTCCTACGAGCAGTACTTC. The encoded protein is CASSLGYANSYEQYF.

This clonotype was counted between two and nine times. This chain uses TRBV29-1 with TRBJ2-6; no definite D call. Trimming took off 6 bases at V and 1 base at J, with 7 bases between the two ends. This CDR3 contains 13 residues. CDR1 SQVTM and CDR2 ANQGSEA come from the germline V gene. The CDR3 nucleotides read TGCAGCGTGGTCTTATCTGGGGCCAACGTCCTGACTTTC. Its translation is CSVVLSGANVLTF. Together with reference TRBV29-1 and TRBJ2-6, the CDR3 gives the full variable domain: SAVISQKPSRDICQRGTSLTIQCQVDSQVTMMFWYRQQPGQSLTLIATANQGSEATYESGFVIDKFPISRPNLTFSTLTVSNMSPEDSSIYLCSVVLSGANVLTFGAGSRLTVL.

The chain has TRBV19 and TRBJ1-2; D might be TRBD1 (6 bases). In germline, CDR1 is LNHDA, CDR2 SQIVND (reference sequence). The CDR3 has 14 amino acids. V shed 5 bases and J shed 4 bases, with 14 bases lying between them. The CDR3 DNA follows: TGTGCCAGTAGTCCCGGACAGAGCCCCTATGGCTACACCTTC. Protein sequence: CASSPGQSPYGYTF. The whole variable domain, remainder taken from reference TRBV19 and TRBJ1-2, is DGGITQSPKYLFRKEGQNVTLSCEQNLNHDAMYWYRQDPGQGLRLIYYSQIVNDFQKGDIAEGYSVSREKKESFPLTVTSAQKNPTAFYLCASSPGQSPYGYTFGSGTRLTVV.

The chain uses TRBV5-1 and TRBJ1-1, with D tentatively TRBD1 (5 bases). V shed 4 bases and J shed 4 bases, with 11 bases lying between them. Germline V CDR1 and CDR2: SGHRS, YFSETQ. The CDR3 length is 13 residues. The CDR3 reads CASSTGTATEAFF. For the CDR3, the DNA is TGCGCCAGCAGCACTGGGACGGCCACTGAAGCTTTCTTT.

This clonotype was picked up a small number of times. This chain joins TRBV18 and TRBJ1-1, with unresolved D. With 2 bases removed from V and 0 bases from J, the gap between germline ends came to 13 bases. Germline CDR1 reads KGHSH; CDR2 reads LQKENI. CDR3 length equals 16 residues. The CDR3 bases are TGTGCCAGCTCACCAGGGCCCCGCAGGATGAACACTGAAGCTTTCTTT. It translates to CASSPGPRRMNTEAFF.

The chain has TRBV29-1 and TRBJ2-5; weak D call: TRBD1 (6 bases). This CDR3 contains 13 residues. In germline, CDR1 is SQVTM, CDR2 ANQGSEA. Deletions cut 4 bases from V and 2 bases from J, with 11 bases between. The CDR3 DNA sequence: TGCAGCGTTGGGGTGGGGGCGCAAGAGACCCAGTACTTC. Amino acids: CSVGVGAQETQYF.

The J gene is TRBJ2-6, the V gene TRBV6-5; perhaps TRBD2 as D (6 bases). Germline CDR1 MNHEY, CDR2 SVGAGI. V gave up 10 bases and J gave up 1 base, with 23 bases separating them. CDR3 length: 18 amino acids. The CDR3 sequence: CATKSLGGSLSGANVLTF. The CDR3 bases are TGTGCCACTAAGTCCCTGGGAGGTTCCTTATCTGGGGCCAACGTCCTGACTTTC.

The chain carries TRBV19 and TRBJ1-3; D gene ambiguous. Germline lookup yields CDR1 LNHDA and CDR2 SQIVND (reference sequence). There are 17 residues in the CDR3. V was cut by 3 bases and J by 0 bases, with 15 bases left in between. Here the CDR3 DNA reads TGTGCCAGTAGTATTCCCATCGAGGGCCCCTCTGGAAACACCATATATTTT. As protein: CASSIPIEGPSGNTIYF.

The chain carries TRBV5-1 and TRBJ1-2, with 8 bases fitting TRBD1. The CDR3 runs 15 residues. Germline CDR1 reads SGHRS; CDR2 reads YFSETQ. The J segment lost 6 bases and the V segment lost 0 bases, leaving 7 bases of the junction unmatched. The CDR3 spells CASSLGQGAGDGYTF. CDR3 bases: TGCGCCAGCAGCTTGGGCCAGGGGGCAGGAGATGGCTACACCTTC.

This sequence joins TRBV19 and TRBJ1-1; D gene unclear. The germline gives CDR1 LNHDA, CDR2 SQIVND (reference sequence). Trimming left V 3 bases short and J 2 bases short, with 10 bases between. The CDR3 totals 14 residues. The CDR3 loop is CASSILGANTEAFF. In nucleotides, the CDR3 is TGTGCCAGTAGTATCTTAGGAGCCAACACTGAAGCTTTCTTT.